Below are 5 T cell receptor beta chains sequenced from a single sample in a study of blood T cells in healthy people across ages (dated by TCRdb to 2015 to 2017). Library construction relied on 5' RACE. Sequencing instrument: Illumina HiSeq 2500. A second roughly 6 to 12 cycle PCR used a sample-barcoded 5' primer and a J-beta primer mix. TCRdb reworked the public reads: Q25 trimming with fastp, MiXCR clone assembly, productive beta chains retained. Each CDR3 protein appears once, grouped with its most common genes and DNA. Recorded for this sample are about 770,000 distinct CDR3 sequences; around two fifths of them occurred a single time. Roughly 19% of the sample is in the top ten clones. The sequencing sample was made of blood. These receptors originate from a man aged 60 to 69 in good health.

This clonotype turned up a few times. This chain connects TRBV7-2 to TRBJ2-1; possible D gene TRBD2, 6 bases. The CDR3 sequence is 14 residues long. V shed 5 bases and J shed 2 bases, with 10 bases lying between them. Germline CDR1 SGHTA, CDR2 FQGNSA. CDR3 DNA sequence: TGTGCCAGCAGCCGTAGCGGCACCTACAATGAGCAGTTCTTC. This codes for CASSRSGTYNEQFF.

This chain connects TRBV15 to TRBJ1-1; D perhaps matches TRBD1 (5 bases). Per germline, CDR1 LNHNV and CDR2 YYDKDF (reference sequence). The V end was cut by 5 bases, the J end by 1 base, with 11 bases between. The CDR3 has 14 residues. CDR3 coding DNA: TGTGCCACCAGCGGAACGGGACCGAACACTGAAGCTTTCTTT. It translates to CATSGTGPNTEAFF. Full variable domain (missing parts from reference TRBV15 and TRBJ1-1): DAMVIQNPRYQVTQFGKPVTLSCSQTLNHNVMYWYQQKSSQAPKLLFHYYDKDFNNEADTPDNFQSRRPNTSFCFLDIRSPGLGDTAMYLCATSGTGPNTEAFFGQGTRLTVV.

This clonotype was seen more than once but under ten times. CDR3 protein: CASSPSAYNEQFF. The CDR3, as DNA: TGTGCCAGCAGCCCTAGCGCCTACAATGAGCAGTTCTTC. The rearrangement uses TRBV28 and TRBJ2-1; the D gene is possibly TRBD2 (6 bases). The CDR3 runs 13 residues. V lost 6 bases to trimming and J lost 2 bases, with 8 bases between them. The V gene's germline CDR1 is MDHEN and CDR2 SYDVKM.

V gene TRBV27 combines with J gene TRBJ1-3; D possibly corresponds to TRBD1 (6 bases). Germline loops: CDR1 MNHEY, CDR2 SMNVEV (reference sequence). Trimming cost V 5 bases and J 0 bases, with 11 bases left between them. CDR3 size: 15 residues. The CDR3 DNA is TGTGCCAGCAGTCCCAGGGGTTTCTCTGGAAACACCATATATTTT. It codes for CASSPRGFSGNTIYF.

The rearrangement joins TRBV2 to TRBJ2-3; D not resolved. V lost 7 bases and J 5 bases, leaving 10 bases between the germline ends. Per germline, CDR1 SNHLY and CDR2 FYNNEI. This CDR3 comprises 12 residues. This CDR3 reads CASTLLQDTQYF. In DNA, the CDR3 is TGTGCCAGCACCCTCCTACAAGATACGCAGTATTTT.